Shown below are 22 T cell receptor beta chains from a single sample sequenced in a study of control samples from healthy donors and cancer patients. Using immunoSEQ multiplex PCR, the repertoire was profiled, and TCRdb retains in-frame clones only, with some absent. The sample holds more than 65,000 clones, 75% to 85% seen once. The specimen was blood. These TCRs come from a man in his sixties in good health.

The genes are TRBV7-9 and TRBJ2-5; a possible D gene is TRBD2 (5 bases). This CDR3 spans 15 amino acids. Per germline, CDR1 SEHNR and CDR2 FQNEAQ (reference sequence). Trimming removed 2 bases at V and 7 bases at J, with 17 bases between. CDR3: CASSLSGSGKGTQYF. Written as DNA, the CDR3 is TGTGCCAGCAGCTTATCGGGGTCTGGGAAGGGGACCCAGTACTTC.

This chain connects TRBV11-3 to TRBJ2-5, with D perhaps assigned TRBD1 or TRBD2 (5 bases each). The ends were cut back, 4 bases at V and 5 bases at J, with 17 bases in the middle. Per germline, CDR1 SGHNT and CDR2 YENEEA. The CDR3 is 15 residues long. The CDR3 region is CASSYLGHAGETQYF. The CDR3 DNA reads TGTGCCAGCAGCTACCTCGGACACGCGGGTGAGACCCAGTACTTC.

With respect to this clone: This sample also contains other DNA sequences that code for the same CDR3. This chain joins TRBV24-1 and TRBJ1-5; no firm D call. In germline, CDR1 is KGHDR, CDR2 SFDVKD. The CDR3 is 13 amino acids. V was clipped by 10 bases and J by 1 base, with 10 bases between them. The CDR3 nucleotides are TGTGCCACTAGCCCCGGCAGCAATCAGCCCCAGCATTTT. Its translation is CATSPGSNQPQHF.

The genes are TRBV27 and TRBJ1-4; D not resolved. V lost 2 bases to trimming and J lost 4 bases, with 11 bases between them. There are 15 residues in the CDR3. CDR1 and CDR2 (germline): MNHEY, SMNVEV (reference sequence). DNA for the CDR3: TGTGCCAGCAGTTTACTGGGCAGACTTAATGAAAAACTGTTTTTT. Its protein is CASSLLGRLNEKLFF.

J is TRBJ1-1 and V is TRBV6-5, with 8 bases that match TRBD1. Trimming removed 6 bases from V and 10 bases from J; junction bases left unmatched: 16. Germline V lookup: CDR1 MNHEY, CDR2 SVGAGI. The CDR3 sequence is 15 residues long. The CDR3 is CASSPEYTGGRGAFF. The CDR3 DNA sequence: TGTGCCAGCAGCCCGGAATATACAGGGGGAAGGGGAGCTTTCTTT.

The genes are TRBV19 and TRBJ2-1, with TRBD1 matching over 7 bases. CDR1 LNHDA and CDR2 SQIVND come from the germline V gene (reference sequence). V shed 6 bases and J 9 bases; nucleotides not matched to a gene: 11. The CDR3 runs 14 residues. The CDR3 loop reads CASRTTGVSGEQFF. The CDR3 DNA sequence: TGTGCCAGTAGAACAACAGGGGTCAGTGGTGAGCAGTTCTTC.

The chain joins TRBV28 to TRBJ2-1; the match to TRBD2 covers 8 bases. The CDR3 has 16 residues. Germline assignment: CDR1 MDHEN and CDR2 SYDVKM. The V and J ends lost 4 bases and 4 bases, in that order; junction bases with no gene match: 9. The CDR3 reads CASSSGGGRRYNEQFF. The CDR3 region has the DNA TGTGCCAGCAGTTCTGGTGGCGGGAGGAGGTACAATGAGCAGTTCTTC.

The rearrangement joins TRBV5-6 to TRBJ1-1; possibly TRBD1 for D (6 bases). CDR3 length: 15 residues. Germline V gene lookup returns CDR1 SGHDT and CDR2 YYEEEE. V was trimmed by 4 bases and J by 5 bases, leaving 18 bases between them. CDR3 sequence: CASSGFRGTGTEAFF. CDR3 in DNA: TGTGCCAGCAGCGGGTTCAGGGGTACAGGGACTGAAGCTTTCTTT.

This chain links TRBV3-1 (or the pseudogene TRBV3-2) with TRBJ2-5, with 8 bases that match TRBD2. J was trimmed by 5 bases and V by 4 bases; bases with no gene match: 9. Germline CDR1 reads LGHDT; CDR2 reads YNNKEL (reference sequence). The CDR3 is 15 amino acids. The DNA of the CDR3 is TGTGCCAGCAGCCTTATAGGACTAGCTGGCGAGACCCAGTACTTC. This codes for CASSLIGLAGETQYF.

This chain links TRBV5-1 with TRBJ1-3; 8 nucleotides agree with TRBD1. The CDR3 runs 15 residues. Trimming cost V 4 bases and J 2 bases; bases outside gene matches: 5. In germline, CDR1 is SGHRS, CDR2 YFSETQ. DNA of the CDR3: TGCGCCAGCAGCACGACAGGGGACCCTGGAAACACCATATATTTT. Translating gives CASSTTGDPGNTIYF.

The V and J genes are TRBV4-3 and TRBJ2-7, with 7 bases fitting TRBD2. The CDR3 length is 16 residues. The germline gives CDR1 LGHNA, CDR2 YSLEER. V was pared by 1 base and J by 6 bases, with 12 bases of the junction left unmatched. This chain's CDR3 is CASSQGTTSIVGEQYF. CDR3 nucleotide sequence: TGCGCCAGCAGCCAAGGCACGACTAGCATCGTGGGCGAGCAGTACTTC.

This clone has a handful of counts. The gene calls are TRBV29-1 and TRBJ1-2, with a possible D match to TRBD1 (5 bases). This CDR3 spans 12 amino acids. Germline CDR1 reads SQVTM; CDR2 reads ANQGSEA. With 4 bases removed from V and 5 bases from J, the gap between germline ends came to 11 bases. The CDR3, as DNA: TGCAGCGTTGTAGTCGGGGGTTATGGCTACACCTTC. Protein sequence: CSVVVGGYGYTF.

The chain recombines TRBV3-1 (or the pseudogene TRBV3-2) with TRBJ2-7; 9 bases agree with TRBD1. The CDR3 extends over 16 amino acids. V gave up 0 bases and J gave up 2 bases; unmatched junction bases: 5. Germline V gene data show CDR1 as LGHDT and CDR2 as YNNKEL (reference sequence). Here the CDR3 reads CASSQERWTGAYEQYF. The CDR3 region has the DNA TGTGCCAGCAGCCAAGAGAGATGGACAGGGGCCTACGAGCAGTACTTC.

The rearrangement uses TRBV27 and TRBJ2-3, with a weak D call TRBD1 (5 bases). This CDR3 is built from 15 residues. From germline, CDR1 is MNHEY and CDR2 SMNVEV (reference sequence). Trimming took 2 bases from V and 1 from J, leaving 10 bases between them. CDR3 bases: TGTGCCAGCAGTTTAGCAGGGTATGGCACAGATACGCAGTATTTT. Its translation is CASSLAGYGTDTQYF.

This sequence joins TRBV4-1 and TRBJ1-2; no definite D call. The CDR3 covers 16 residues. Between the trimmed V and J ends, which lost 0 bases and 9 bases, there was a span of 20 bases. Germline-derived CDR1 and CDR2 are MGHRA and YSYEKL. The DNA for the CDR3 is TGCGCCAGCAGCCAAGATTTTCGAGGTACTAGGATGAGCTACACCTTC. It translates to CASSQDFRGTRMSYTF.

The chain combines TRBV7-6 with TRBJ2-1; D possibly uses TRBD1 or TRBD2 (6 bases each). The V gene's germline CDR1 is SGHVS and CDR2 FNYEAQ. The ends were cut back, 5 bases at V and 6 bases at J, with 11 bases in the middle. The length of the CDR3 is 13 residues. The CDR3 DNA is TGTGCCAGCAGCACGGGGGCCGGCAATGAGCAGTTCTTC. This translates into CASSTGAGNEQFF.

This sequence joins TRBV7-2 and TRBJ2-3, with D possibly matching TRBD1 (7 bases). V was clipped by 4 bases and J by 2 bases, with 13 bases between them. The CDR3 loop spans 15 amino acids. Germline CDR1 and CDR2: SGHTA and FQGNSA. The CDR3 DNA reads TGTGCCAGCAGCTCAGGGGGGATACCCACAGATACGCAGTATTTT. Its protein is CASSSGGIPTDTQYF.

The gene calls are TRBV28 and TRBJ1-5; D remains ambiguous. Trimming left V 10 bases short and J 0 bases short, with 10 bases between. The CDR3 contains 13 residues. CDR1 and CDR2 from the germline V gene are MDHEN and SYDVKM. The CDR3 DNA follows: TGTGCCACCGAGGCTTATAGCAATCAGCCCCAGCATTTT. Encoded protein: CATEAYSNQPQHF.

The rearrangement links TRBV12-3 or TRBV12-4 to TRBJ2-7; unclear D gene. This CDR3 has 13 residues. V was shortened by 5 bases and J by 3 bases, with 11 bases between the two germline ends. The CDR3 DNA is TGTGCCAGCAGTCCCGGCTGGGACTACGAGCAGTACTTC. It specifies CASSPGWDYEQYF.

The chain couples TRBV27 to TRBJ2-1, with D unresolved. This CDR3 is 16 amino acids long. Germline V gives CDR1 MNHEY, CDR2 SMNVEV (reference sequence). The ends were cut back, 3 bases at V and 0 bases at J, with 12 bases in the middle. CDR3 region: CASSFYPPSSYNEQFF. CDR3 in DNA: TGTGCCAGCAGTTTTTATCCCCCCAGCTCCTACAATGAGCAGTTCTTC.

The genes are TRBV5-4 and TRBJ2-1; TRBD2 matches at 10 bases. V trimming: 6 bases; J trimming: 8 bases; junction bases outside the gene matches: 11. This CDR3 comprises 15 residues. Looked up from germline, CDR1 is SGHNT and CDR2 is YYREEE (reference sequence). Here the CDR3 DNA reads TGTGCCAGCACTTCCCTGGCTAGCGGGAGTCATGAGCAGTTCTTC. Its protein is CASTSLASGSHEQFF. The variable domain in full, with the rest retrieved from reference TRBV5-4 and TRBJ2-1, is ETGVTQSPTHLIKTRGQQVTLRCSSQSGHNTVSWYQQALGQGPQFIFQYYREEENGRGNFPPRFSGLQFPNYSSELNVNALELDDSALYLCASTSLASGSHEQFFGPGTRLTVL.

V usage is TRBV6-1 and J usage is TRBJ2-2, with a possible D match to TRBD2 (5 bases). The CDR3 runs 16 residues. Looked up from germline, CDR1 is MNHNS and CDR2 is SASEGT. V lost 2 bases, J lost 2 bases, and 12 bases lay in between. This CDR3 is CASSESSGTNTGELFF. The CDR3 DNA follows: TGTGCCAGCAGTGAATCCAGCGGAACAAACACCGGGGAGCTGTTTTTT.